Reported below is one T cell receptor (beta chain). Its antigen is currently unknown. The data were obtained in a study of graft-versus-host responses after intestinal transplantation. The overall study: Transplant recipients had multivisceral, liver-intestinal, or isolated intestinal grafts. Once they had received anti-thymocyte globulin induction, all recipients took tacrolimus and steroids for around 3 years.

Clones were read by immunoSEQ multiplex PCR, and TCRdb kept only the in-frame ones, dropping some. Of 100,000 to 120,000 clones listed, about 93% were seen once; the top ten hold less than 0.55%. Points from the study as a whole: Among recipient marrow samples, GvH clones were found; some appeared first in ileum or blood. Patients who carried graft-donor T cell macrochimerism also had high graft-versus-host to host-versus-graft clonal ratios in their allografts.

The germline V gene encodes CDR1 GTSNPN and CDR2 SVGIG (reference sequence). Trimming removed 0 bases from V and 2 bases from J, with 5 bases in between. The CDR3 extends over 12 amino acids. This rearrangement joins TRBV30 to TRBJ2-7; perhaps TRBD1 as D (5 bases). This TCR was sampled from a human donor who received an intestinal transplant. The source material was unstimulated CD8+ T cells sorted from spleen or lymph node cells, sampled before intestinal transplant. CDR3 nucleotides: TGTGCCTGGAGTGTACAGGCCTACGAGCAGTACTTC. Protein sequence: CAWSVQAYEQYF.